This entry lists 18 T cell receptor beta chains sequenced from one sample in a study of blood T cell repertoires in COVID-19. TCRdb's copy holds only in-frame clones and misses some; the assay was immunoSEQ multiplex PCR. Of approximately 66,000 clones in the sample, about 86% are singletons; the top ten hold about 7%. Sequenced material: peripheral blood. These receptors were taken from a middle-aged man with active COVID-19.

The chain couples TRBV6-6 to TRBJ2-1, with D possibly being TRBD1 (5 bases). V was pared by 4 bases and J by 4 bases, with 11 bases between. Germline CDR1 and CDR2: MNHNY and SVGAGI (reference sequence). The CDR3 has 14 amino acids. CDR3 region: CASSLGQEYNEQFF. CDR3 DNA sequence: TGTGCCAGCAGTTTGGGGCAGGAGTACAATGAGCAGTTCTTC.

The CDR3 DNA reads as TGTGCCAGCAGCTTAGAAGCTCGAATCTACGAGCAGTACTTC. As protein: CASSLEARIYEQYF. The V call is TRBV7-2, the J call TRBJ2-7; D not resolved. Trimming took off 1 base at V and 3 bases at J, with 10 bases between the two ends. Germline CDR1 is SGHTA and CDR2 is FQGNSA. This CDR3 is 14 amino acids long.

This clone showed up just once. The chain links TRBV5-5 to TRBJ2-3; 8 nucleotides line up with TRBD2. CDR1 is SGHKS and CDR2 is YYEKEE in the germline V gene (reference sequence). The CDR3 contains 18 residues. J lost 1 base, V lost 4 bases, and 14 bases had no gene match. As DNA, the CDR3 is TGTGCCAGCAGCACGGGACTAGTATCCGACCCGGGCACAGATACGCAGTATTTT. It codes for CASSTGLVSDPGTDTQYF. Combining the CDR3 with reference TRBV5-5 and TRBJ2-3 gives the whole variable domain DAGVTQSPTHLIKTRGQQVTLRCSPISGHKSVSWYQQVLGQGPQFIFQYYEKEERGRGNFPDRFSARQFPNYSSELNVNALLLGDSALYLCASSTGLVSDPGTDTQYFGPGTRLTVL.

This rearrangement joins TRBV24-1 to TRBJ2-3, with TRBD1 matching 7 bases. The germline CDR1 and CDR2 sequences are KGHDR and SFDVKD. Trimming at V came to 0 bases and at J to 3 bases, leaving 2 bases not matched to a gene. The CDR3 loop spans 15 amino acids. Written as DNA, the CDR3 is TGTGCCACCAGTGATTTGGGCAGGGGGACAGATACGCAGTATTTT. It yields the protein CATSDLGRGTDTQYF.

V usage is TRBV12-3 or TRBV12-4 and J usage is TRBJ1-1; the D gene is possibly TRBD1 (6 bases). Trimming left V 4 bases short and J 5 bases short, with 11 bases between. CDR3 length equals 13 residues. The CDR3 DNA is TGTGCCAGCAGTTCCCCAGGGGATACTGAAGCTTTCTTT. Translated: CASSSPGDTEAFF.

The chain has TRBV5-6 and TRBJ2-3; 12 nucleotides agree with TRBD2. The CDR3 sequence is 15 residues long. V lost 4 bases to trimming and J lost 6 bases; unmatched junction nucleotides: 6. Germline CDR1 is SGHDT and CDR2 is YYEEEE. The CDR3 sequence is CASSPSGRAHDTQYF. The CDR3 coding sequence is TGTGCCAGCAGCCCTAGCGGGAGGGCACATGATACGCAGTATTTT.

The V and J genes are TRBV7-2 and TRBJ1-2, with D tentatively TRBD1 (6 bases). In germline, CDR1 is SGHTA, CDR2 FQGNSA. Trimming left V 2 bases short and J 7 bases short, with 8 bases between. This CDR3 region has 12 residues. The DNA of the CDR3 is TGTGCCAGCAGCTTAAACAGGGCTGGCTACACCTTC. Translation gives CASSLNRAGYTF.

This clone was recorded only once. V usage is TRBV6-5 and J usage is TRBJ2-2; the D gene is possibly TRBD2 (5 bases). Trimming cost V 9 bases and J 5 bases, with 16 bases left between them. The CDR3 totals 14 residues. Germline CDR1 and CDR2: MNHEY and SVGAGI. In nucleotides, the CDR3 is TGTGCCAGTAATAGGGCTAGACTAACCGGGGAGCTGTTTTTT. This codes for CASNRARLTGELFF.

J is TRBJ2-7 and V is TRBV18, with D maybe TRBD2 (6 bases). Trimming stripped 0 bases from V and 5 bases from J, with 8 bases between. The V gene's germline CDR1 is KGHSH and CDR2 LQKENI. This CDR3 has 13 amino acids. CDR3 sequence (DNA): TGTGCCAGCTCACCACCGGGCGGGAACGAGCAGTACGTC. Its translation: CASSPPGGNEQYV.

The chain recombines TRBV4-2 with TRBJ1-4; 8 nucleotides align to TRBD1. CDR1 and CDR2 from the germline V gene are LGHNA and YNFKEQ. V lost 3 bases to trimming and J lost 10 bases; unmatched junction nucleotides: 16. The CDR3 has 17 residues. CDR3 coding DNA: TGTGCCAGCAGCCAGGATCTAACCGGGACAGGAGGGTTAAAACTGTTTTTT. It encodes CASSQDLTGTGGLKLFF.

This rearrangement joins TRBV11-2 to TRBJ2-2, with TRBD2 matching over 10 bases. V lost 1 base, J lost 2 bases, and 4 bases stayed unmatched. CDR1 is SGHAT and CDR2 is FQNNGV in the germline V gene. CDR3 length: 17 amino acids. CDR3 sequence: CASSLAGLAVNTGELFF. DNA of the CDR3: TGTGCCAGCAGCTTAGCCGGACTAGCGGTTAACACCGGGGAGCTGTTTTTT.

V gene TRBV7-2 combines with J gene TRBJ2-1, with 7 bases identical to TRBD2. The V and J ends lost 2 bases and 4 bases, in that order; junction bases with no gene match: 11. The CDR3 covers 17 residues. CDR1 is SGHTA, CDR2 FQGNSA, per germline. The CDR3 DNA sequence: TGTGCCAGCAGCTTAAGGCGGGGGTCCGTAATTTACAATGAGCAGTTCTTC. Its translation: CASSLRRGSVIYNEQFF.

In this sample, this clone turned up a few times. The chain recombines TRBV21-1 with TRBJ2-7; TRBD1, the table's D call, lacks a check against the DNA. TRBV21-1 is a listed pseudogene. The CDR3 runs to 16 residues. The CDR3 DNA is TGTGCCAGCAGCACCAGGGGACAGGCCAGCTCCTACGAGCAGTACGTC. Translated: CASSTRGQASSYEQYV.

V usage is TRBV24-1 and J usage is TRBJ1-5; 7 nucleotides align to TRBD1. This CDR3 has 13 amino acids. Unmatched junction bases numbered 3, after V lost 5 bases and J lost 6 bases. Per germline, CDR1 KGHDR and CDR2 SFDVKD. CDR3 region: CATSGGGSQPQHF. The CDR3 nucleotides read TGTGCCACCAGTGGAGGGGGCTCTCAGCCCCAGCATTTT.

The V gene is TRBV7-2, the J gene TRBJ2-6; D not certain. Trimming took off 1 base at V and 0 bases at J, with 4 bases between the two ends. The V gene's germline CDR1 is SGHTA and CDR2 FQGNSA. The CDR3 has 15 amino acids. CDR3 sequence: CASSLGGSGANVLTF. The CDR3 coding sequence is TGTGCCAGCAGCTTAGGAGGCTCTGGGGCCAACGTCCTGACTTTC.

In this sample, this clone turned up once. J is TRBJ2-1 and V is TRBV19, with TRBD1 matching 7 bases. V lost 3 bases, J lost 7 bases, and 6 bases stayed unmatched. CDR3 length: 14 amino acids. From germline, CDR1 is LNHDA and CDR2 SQIVND (reference sequence). The CDR3 coding sequence is TGTGCCAGTAGTATTGAAGGGGGCCGAAATGAGCAGTTCTTC. This encodes CASSIEGGRNEQFF.

The CDR3 nucleotides are TGTGCCAGCAGCACAATAAGAGGACTAGCGGGAGGGGTTGAGACCCAGTACTTC. Amino acid sequence: CASSTIRGLAGGVETQYF. This chain joins TRBV7-8 and TRBJ2-5; 15 positions agree with TRBD2. V lost 5 bases to trimming and J lost 5 bases; unmatched junction nucleotides: 12. This CDR3 contains 18 residues. Germline CDR1 is SGHVS and CDR2 is FQNEAQ.

The rearrangement links TRBV6-5 to TRBJ2-1, with D uncertain. The CDR3 sequence is 13 residues long. The germline CDR1 and CDR2 sequences are MNHEY and SVGAGI. The V end lost 8 bases, the J end lost 4 bases, and 12 bases lay between the germline ends. CDR3 in amino acids: CASRRLGYNEQFF. The CDR3 DNA sequence: TGTGCCAGCCGCCGCCTAGGTTACAATGAGCAGTTCTTC.